This T cell receptor beta chain came from a study of cytomegalovirus exposure and HLA in healthy donors. Study conclusions and caveats: Exclusion applied to some V segments, including TRBV6-2 and TRBV6-3, as they were indistinguishable. Association of 16,951 TCR beta sequences with HLA alleles was found at 0.05 false discovery rate in a later analysis. From TCR beta sequences, most subjects' HLA-A and HLA-B alleles were reportedly predicted accurately.

PCR amplification relied on 60 Vbeta primers (plus 13 Jbeta primers). TCRdb's table, derived via immunoSEQ multiplex PCR, lists solely in-frame clones and lacks some. This sample has approximately 190,000 clones, with approximately 78% found just once. Concerning this clone itself: Antigen: not known.

This CDR3 has 16 amino acids. Germline CDR1 MGHRA, CDR2 YSYEKL. Trimming cost V 3 bases and J 2 bases, with 15 bases left between them. Healthy bone marrow donors made up the cohort. Sequenced input: PBMCs. The rearrangement uses TRBV4-1 and TRBJ2-3, with D possibly being TRBD2 (6 bases). This TCR derives from a woman in her 30s in good health and CMV-seropositive. CDR3 sequence reads: CASSQWGLGDTDTQYF. CDR3 DNA sequence: TGCGCCAGCAGCCAGTGGGGACTGGGGGACACAGATACGCAGTATTTT.